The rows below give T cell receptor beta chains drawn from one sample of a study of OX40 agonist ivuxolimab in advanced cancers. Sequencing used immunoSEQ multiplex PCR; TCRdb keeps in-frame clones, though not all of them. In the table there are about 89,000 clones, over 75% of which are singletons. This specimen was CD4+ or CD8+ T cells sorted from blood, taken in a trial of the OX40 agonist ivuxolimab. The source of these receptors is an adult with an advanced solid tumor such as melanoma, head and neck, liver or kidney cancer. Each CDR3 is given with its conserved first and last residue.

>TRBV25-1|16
CASSEFQRGGLETQYF
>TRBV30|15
CAYRQGAWLGRGYTF
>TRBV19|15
CASRPGPSLSYEQYF
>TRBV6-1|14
CASSEILGNQPQHF
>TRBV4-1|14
CASSQETGTGELFF
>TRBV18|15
CASSPSTASGEKLFF
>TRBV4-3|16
CASSQWLAGFKETQYF
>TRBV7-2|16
CASSHGDGYSNQPQHF
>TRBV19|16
CASSESGQGLEDEQYF
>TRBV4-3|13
CASSRTGESPLHF
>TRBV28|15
CASSLSSQGGEKLFF
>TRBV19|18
CASSFSPPGTANNSPLHF
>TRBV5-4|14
CASSFGQFTGELFF
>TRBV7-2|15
CASSPSGGAGNEQFF